Listed below are T cell receptor beta chains from one sample, sequenced in a study of shared clonotypes between healthy human individuals. Some clones are missing from TCRdb's copy, which holds only in-frame ones; the method was immunoSEQ multiplex PCR. The table shows about 470,000 clones, with more than 75% occurring only once. The sequenced material came from PBMCs. These receptors were obtained from a woman aged 35 to 49 in good health. Some clones in this sample may be carry-over from other donors' samples. Each CDR3 is given with its conserved first and last residue. Each record gives: J gene, V gene, clone size, D gene, CDR3 protein, CDR3 DNA. A D gene is named only where the DNA matches it firmly. Clone size appears in some rows only: once, few, many, or a class for an expanded clone.

>TRBJ1-1|TRBV2|-|-
CASVGPLSNTEAFF
TGTGCCAGCGTCGGACCTCTATCGAACACTGAAGCTTTCTTT
>TRBJ2-6|TRBV6-1|-|-
CASSDIVGFASGANVLTF
TGTGCCAGCAGTGATATTGTCGGGTTTGCCTCTGGGGCCAACGTCCTGACTTTC
>TRBJ2-2|TRBV28|-|-
CASSQGHQNTGELFF
TGTGCCAGCAGCCAGGGACACCAGAACACCGGGGAGCTGTTTTTT
>TRBJ2-1|TRBV27|once|-
CASSLRPIYNEQFF
TGTGCCAGCAGTTTAAGGCCTATTTACAATGAGCAGTTCTTC
>TRBJ2-7|TRBV18|-|-
CASSPVEFYEQYF
TGTGCCAGCTCACCCGTGGAGTTCTACGAGCAGTACTTC
>TRBJ2-7|TRBV7-9|once|-
CASSLGTLAYEQYF
TGTGCCAGCAGCTTAGGGACACTTGCCTACGAGCAGTACTTC
>TRBJ2-1|TRBV7-2|-|TRBD2
CASSSPTSGSHNEQFF
TGTGCCAGCAGCTCTCCAACTAGCGGGAGCCACAATGAGCAGTTCTTC
>TRBJ2-1|TRBV19|-|-
CASSMGQVSYNEQFF
TGTGCCAGTAGTATGGGGCAGGTGTCATACAATGAGCAGTTCTTC
>TRBJ2-7|TRBV28|-|-
CASTPLGQPSVEQYF
TGTGCCAGCACCCCTCTTGGACAGCCCTCGGTGGAGCAGTACTTC
>TRBJ2-2|TRBV5-6|-|-
CASSSFNTGELFF
TGTGCCAGCAGCTCGTTCAACACCGGGGAGCTGTTTTTT
>TRBJ2-3|TRBV28|-|TRBD2
CASSPGLAVSTDTQYF
TGTGCCAGCAGTCCCGGACTAGCAGTTAGCACAGATACGCAGTATTTT
>TRBJ2-1|TRBV27|-|TRBD2
CASSLYLAGGAYNEQFF
TGTGCCAGCAGTTTATATTTGGCGGGGGGCGCCTACAATGAGCAGTTCTTC
>TRBJ1-4|TRBV7-9|-|TRBD1
CASSLRQGAEKLFF
TGTGCCAGCAGCTTAAGACAGGGGGCTGAAAAACTGTTTTTT
>TRBJ2-7|TRBV5-6|-|-
CASTPVGRFEQYF
TGTGCCAGCACCCCAGTTGGTAGGTTCGAGCAGTACTTC
>TRBJ1-4|TRBV5-4|-|-
CASSLEGFPNEKLFF
TGTGCCAGCAGCTTGGAAGGGTTCCCTAATGAAAAACTGTTTTTT
>TRBJ2-2|TRBV25-1|-|TRBD1
CASRGQSTGELFF
TGTGCCAGCAGGGGACAGTCCACCGGGGAGCTGTTTTTT
>TRBJ2-5|TRBV11-2|few|-
CASSLQGVLAETQYF
TGTGCCAGCAGCCTCCAGGGAGTTCTGGCAGAGACCCAGTACTTC
>TRBJ2-6|TRBV2|-|TRBD1
CASRVTLGQGSGANVLTF
TGTGCCAGCAGGGTCACCCTCGGACAGGGGTCTGGGGCCAACGTCCTGACTTTC
>TRBJ1-2|TRBV7-6|once|-
CASSLNPQGRYGYTF
TGTGCCAGCAGCTTAAACCCCCAGGGTCGGTATGGCTACACCTTC
>TRBJ2-5|TRBV9|-|TRBD2
CASSPTSAQETQYF
TGTGCCAGCAGTCCGACTAGCGCGCAAGAGACCCAGTACTTC
>TRBJ1-1|TRBV27|few|-
CASSLSGGVNTEAFF
TGTGCCAGCAGTTTATCGGGGGGGGTGAACACTGAAGCTTTCTTT
>TRBJ2-1|TRBV11-2|-|-
CASNPTGTYNEQFF
TGTGCCAGCAACCCGACAGGAACCTACAATGAGCAGTTCTTC
>TRBJ2-5|TRBV7-9|-|-
CATRQIQETQYF
TGTGCCACCCGACAGATCCAAGAGACCCAGTACTTC
>TRBJ1-1|TRBV6-5|once|-
CASSYQASTEAFF
TGTGCCAGCAGTTACCAAGCTTCCACTGAAGCTTTCTTT
>TRBJ2-7|TRBV30|-|TRBD2
CAWKLAGDNEQYF
TGTGCCTGGAAGCTAGCGGGAGATAACGAGCAGTACTTC
>TRBJ1-1|TRBV30|-|-
CAWRVGLNTEAFF
TGTGCCTGGAGGGTAGGGTTGAACACTGAAGCTTTCTTT
>TRBJ1-1|TRBV6-6|-|-
CASTVRLPNTEAFF
TGTGCCAGCACCGTGCGGCTCCCGAACACTGAAGCTTTCTTT
>TRBJ1-5|TRBV2|-|-
CASSEGAGQHRPQHF
TGTGCCAGCAGTGAAGGTGCGGGCCAGCATCGACCCCAGCATTTT
>TRBJ2-1|TRBV15|-|TRBD2
CATSPLSGRNHNEQFF
TGTGCCACCAGCCCTCTTAGCGGGAGAAATCACAATGAGCAGTTCTTC
>TRBJ1-4|TRBV11-1|-|-
CASSSNVWEKLFF
TGTGCCAGCAGCTCCAACGTATGGGAAAAACTGTTTTTT
>TRBJ2-1|TRBV11-2|-|-
CASSPPPGETRYNEQFF
TGTGCCAGCAGCCCCCCCCCAGGGGAGACAAGATACAATGAGCAGTTCTTC
>TRBJ2-1|TRBV5-6|-|-
CASSYALSSYNEQFF
TGTGCCAGCAGCTATGCCTTAAGCTCCTACAATGAGCAGTTCTTC
>TRBJ2-2|TRBV2|-|TRBD1
CASRQGQGGTGELFF
TGTGCCAGCAGGCAGGGACAGGGGGGCACCGGGGAGCTGTTTTTT
>TRBJ2-1|TRBV30|-|TRBD1
CAWSVQGTQPLQFF
TGTGCCTGGAGTGTACAGGGGACGCAACCCCTGCAGTTCTTC
>TRBJ1-2|TRBV6-5|-|-
CASRDQGYYGYTF
TGTGCCAGCAGAGATCAGGGCTACTATGGCTACACCTTC
>TRBJ2-3|TRBV19|-|TRBD2
CASSNRRSLAGGTDTQYF
TGTGCCAGTAGTAATAGGAGGTCACTAGCGGGAGGTACAGATACGCAGTATTTT
>TRBJ2-5|TRBV7-2|-|TRBD1
CASSLQDRGQKETQYF
TGTGCCAGCAGCTTACAGGACAGGGGTCAGAAAGAGACCCAGTACTTC
>TRBJ2-3|TRBV7-2|-|TRBD2
CASSLGGRAPDTQYF
TGTGCCAGCAGCTTGGGCGGGAGGGCCCCAGATACGCAGTATTTT
>TRBJ1-3|TRBV5-4|-|-
CASSLVPQTGNTIYF
TGTGCCAGCAGCTTAGTTCCGCAAACTGGAAACACCATATATTTT
>TRBJ2-2|TRBV19|-|-
CASTAGLVGELFF
TGTGCCAGTACCGCGGGACTGGTCGGGGAGCTGTTTTTT
>TRBJ2-7|TRBV7-2|once|TRBD1
CASSLPPGTGSRYEQYF
TGTGCCAGCAGCTTACCCCCCGGGACAGGGTCCAGATACGAGCAGTACTTC
>TRBJ2-7|TRBV7-6|-|TRBD1
CASSWGDRGFYEQYF
TGTGCCAGCAGCTGGGGGGACAGGGGGTTTTACGAGCAGTACTTC
>TRBJ1-3|TRBV19|-|TRBD1
CASSVNRGFSGNTIYF
TGTGCCAGTAGTGTCAACAGGGGATTCTCTGGAAACACCATATATTTT
>TRBJ2-7|TRBV30|many|-
CAWKTGYEQYF
TGTGCCTGGAAGACGGGATACGAGCAGTACTTC
>TRBJ1-3|TRBV21-1|-|-
CASSKTTRGRGTLRYTIYF
TGTGCCAGCAGCAAAACCACCCGGGGTAGGGGAACTTTGAGATACACCATATATTTT
>TRBJ2-2|TRBV18|-|-
CASSPGTQNTGELFF
TGTGCCAGCTCACCCGGGACACAGAACACCGGGGAGCTGTTTTTT
>TRBJ2-7|TRBV14|-|TRBD1
CASSTRTGSYEQYF
TGTGCCAGCAGCACACGGACAGGCTCCTACGAGCAGTACTTC
>TRBJ1-4|TRBV6-5|-|-
CASSFRPDPTNEKLFF
TGTGCCAGCAGTTTCCGTCCCGACCCTACTAATGAAAAACTGTTTTTT
>TRBJ1-1|TRBV28|once|-
CASSLFSGSAEAFF
TGTGCCAGCAGTTTATTCTCAGGGTCGGCTGAAGCTTTCTTT
>TRBJ2-1|TRBV27|-|-
CASTPLGPRGEQFF
TGTGCCAGCACCCCATTGGGACCCAGGGGTGAGCAGTTCTTC
>TRBJ2-3|TRBV7-9|-|TRBD1
CASSLWIPGQFSTDTQYF
TGTGCCAGCAGCTTATGGATACCGGGACAGTTTAGCACAGATACGCAGTATTTT
>TRBJ1-5|TRBV29-1|-|-
CSVVSDSNQPQHF
TGCAGCGTTGTTTCTGATAGCAATCAGCCCCAGCATTTT
>TRBJ2-2|TRBV6-1|-|-
CASSELKGGTGELFF
TGTGCCAGCAGTGAACTTAAAGGCGGGACCGGGGAGCTGTTTTTT
>TRBJ1-2|TRBV10-3|-|TRBD1
CATTTGQEEGYTF
TGTGCCACCACCACCGGACAGGAAGAGGGCTACACCTTC